This T cell receptor beta chain was retrieved from a study of cytomegalovirus exposure and HLA in healthy donors. Looking at the study overall: The same platform was used for the 130 or so validation repertoires as for the 666 first-cohort repertoires, as reported in a later analysis. Study conclusions and caveats: Subsequent analysis found a tendency for first-cohort TCR clusters to co-occur within the 120 or so validation repertoires.

A remark on this clone: Its antigen is not identified.

Measured with immunoSEQ multiplex PCR; TCRdb has only the in-frame clones, and not every one. Of about 240,000 clones listed, around nine tenths are singletons. CDR1 is LNHNV and CDR2 is YYDKDF in the germline V gene (reference sequence). The V segment lost 8 bases and the J segment 1 base; nucleotides outside the gene matches: 7. This CDR3 spans 14 amino acids. The source is a man aged 18 to 35 in good health and CMV-seronegative. Material for sequencing was PBMCs. J is TRBJ1-1 and V is TRBV15, with TRBD1 identical over 7 bases. DNA for the CDR3: TGTGCCACCTCTGTCGGGACAGAGAACACTGAAGCTTTCTTT. Translating it yields CATSVGTENTEAFF. The full variable domain, its missing parts supplied by reference TRBV15 and TRBJ1-1, is DAMVIQNPRYQVTQFGKPVTLSCSQTLNHNVMYWYQQKSSQAPKLLFHYYDKDFNNEADTPDNFQSRRPNTSFCFLDIRSPGLGDTAMYLCATSVGTENTEAFFGQGTRLTVV.